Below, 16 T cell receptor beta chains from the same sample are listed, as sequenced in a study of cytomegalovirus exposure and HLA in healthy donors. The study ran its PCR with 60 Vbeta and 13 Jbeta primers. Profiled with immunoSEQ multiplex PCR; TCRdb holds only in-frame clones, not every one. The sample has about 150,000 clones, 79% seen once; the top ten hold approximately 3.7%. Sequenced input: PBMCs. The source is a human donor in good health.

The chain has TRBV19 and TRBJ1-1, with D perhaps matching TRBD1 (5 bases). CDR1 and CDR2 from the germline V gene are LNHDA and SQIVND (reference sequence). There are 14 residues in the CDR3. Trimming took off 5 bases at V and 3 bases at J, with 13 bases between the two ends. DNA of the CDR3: TGTGCCAGTAGTGGAACCAGGGTCCACACTGAAGCTTTCTTT. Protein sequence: CASSGTRVHTEAFF.

The CDR3 sequence: CASSVGQGGETQYF. CDR3 sequence (DNA): TGTGCCAGCAGCGTGGGACAGGGAGGAGAGACCCAGTACTTC. The chain carries TRBV6-1 and TRBJ2-5, with TRBD1 matching 9 bases. V gave up 6 bases and J gave up 4 bases; unmatched junction bases: 6. This CDR3 contains 14 residues. The germline V gene encodes CDR1 MNHNS and CDR2 SASEGT.

CDR3 region: CASSQRGNVQGLNYEQYF. As DNA, the CDR3 is TGTGCCAGCAGCCAAAGGGGGAATGTACAGGGCCTGAACTACGAGCAGTACTTC. The genes are TRBV14 and TRBJ2-7, with D perhaps TRBD1 (6 bases). Trimming removed 2 bases from V and 3 bases from J, with 23 bases in between. This CDR3 has 18 residues. From germline, CDR1 is SGHDN and CDR2 FVKESK.

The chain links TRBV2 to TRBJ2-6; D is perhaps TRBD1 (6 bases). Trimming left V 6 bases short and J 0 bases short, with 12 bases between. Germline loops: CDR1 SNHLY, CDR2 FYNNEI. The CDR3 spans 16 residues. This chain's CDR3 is CASSGRGASGANVLTF. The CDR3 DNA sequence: TGTGCCAGCAGCGGCAGGGGAGCCTCTGGGGCCAACGTCCTGACTTTC. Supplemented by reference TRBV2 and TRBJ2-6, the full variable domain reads EPEVTQTPSHQVTQMGQEVILRCVPISNHLYFYWYRQILGQKVEFLVSFYNNEISEKSEIFDDQFSVERPDGSNFTLKIRSTKLEDSAMYFCASSGRGASGANVLTFGAGSRLTVL.

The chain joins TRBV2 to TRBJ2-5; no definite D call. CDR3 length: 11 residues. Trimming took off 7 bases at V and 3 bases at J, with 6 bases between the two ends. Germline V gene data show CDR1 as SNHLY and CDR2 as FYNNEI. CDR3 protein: CASTPKETQYF. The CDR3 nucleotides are TGTGCCAGCACCCCAAAAGAGACCCAGTACTTC.

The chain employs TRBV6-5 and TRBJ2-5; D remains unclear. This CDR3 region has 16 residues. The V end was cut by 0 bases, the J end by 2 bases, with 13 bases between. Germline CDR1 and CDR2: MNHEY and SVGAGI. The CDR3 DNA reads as TGTGCCAGCAGTTACTCACGATTGGCATCGCAAGAGACCCAGTACTTC. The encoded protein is CASSYSRLASQETQYF.

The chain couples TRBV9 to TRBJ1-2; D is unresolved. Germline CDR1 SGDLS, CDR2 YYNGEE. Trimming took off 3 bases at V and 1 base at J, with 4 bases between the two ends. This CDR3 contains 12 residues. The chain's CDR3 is CASSAGNYGYTF. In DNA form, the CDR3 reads TGTGCCAGCAGCGCCGGTAACTATGGCTACACCTTC.

CDR3 sequence (DNA): TGTGCCAGCAGCTTGACCCGGGACAGGGTAAGTCAGCCCCAGCATTTT. It yields the protein CASSLTRDRVSQPQHF. J is TRBJ1-5 and V is TRBV5-5; TRBD1 agrees at 9 bases. In germline, CDR1 is SGHKS, CDR2 YYEKEE (reference sequence). The CDR3 is made up of 16 amino acids. J was trimmed by 6 bases and V by 1 base; bases with no gene match: 8.

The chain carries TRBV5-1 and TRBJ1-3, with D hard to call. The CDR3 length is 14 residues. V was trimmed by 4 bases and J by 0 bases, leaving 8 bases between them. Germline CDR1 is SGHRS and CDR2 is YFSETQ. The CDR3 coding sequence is TGCGCCAGCAGCCCACTTCACTCTGGAAACACCATATATTTT. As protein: CASSPLHSGNTIYF. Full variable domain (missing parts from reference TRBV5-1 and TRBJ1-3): KAGVTQTPRYLIKTRGQQVTLSCSPISGHRSVSWYQQTPGQGLQFLFEYFSETQRNKGNFPGRFSGRQFSNSRSEMNVSTLELGDSALYLCASSPLHSGNTIYFGEGSWLTVV.

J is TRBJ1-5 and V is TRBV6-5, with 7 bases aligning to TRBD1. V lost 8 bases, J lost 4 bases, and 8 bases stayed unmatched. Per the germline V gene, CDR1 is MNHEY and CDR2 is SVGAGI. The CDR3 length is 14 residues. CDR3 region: CASGAGQVNQPQHF. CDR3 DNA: TGTGCCAGCGGGGCCGGACAGGTTAATCAGCCCCAGCATTTT.

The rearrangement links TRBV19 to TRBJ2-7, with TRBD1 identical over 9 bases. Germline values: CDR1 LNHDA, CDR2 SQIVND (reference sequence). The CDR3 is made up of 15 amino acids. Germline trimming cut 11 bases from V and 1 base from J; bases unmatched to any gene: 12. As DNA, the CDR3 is TGTGCCTCCCGAGGGGGGACAGGGTTGTCCTACGAGCAGTACTTC. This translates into CASRGGTGLSYEQYF.

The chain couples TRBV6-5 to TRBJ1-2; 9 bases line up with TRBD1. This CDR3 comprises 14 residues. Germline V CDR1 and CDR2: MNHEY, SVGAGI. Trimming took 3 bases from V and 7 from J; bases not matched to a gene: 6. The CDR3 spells CASSYTQGALGYTF. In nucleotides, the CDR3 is TGTGCCAGCAGTTATACACAGGGGGCGCTTGGCTACACCTTC.

The CDR3 region has the DNA TGTGCCAGCAGCCCTAGTGGAGCACTAGCGCGAGAGACCCAGTACTTC. Its protein is CASSPSGALARETQYF. This chain joins TRBV7-6 and TRBJ2-5; 7 bases align to TRBD2. CDR3 length: 16 residues. CDR1 and CDR2 from the germline V gene are SGHVS and FNYEAQ. With V trimmed by 5 bases and J by 4 bases, 13 bases remained unmatched.

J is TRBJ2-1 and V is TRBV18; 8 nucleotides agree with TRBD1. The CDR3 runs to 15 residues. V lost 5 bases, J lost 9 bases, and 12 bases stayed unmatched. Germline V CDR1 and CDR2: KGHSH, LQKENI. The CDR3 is CASSTGQGTAGEQFF. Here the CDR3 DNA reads TGTGCCAGCTCAACCGGACAGGGAACAGCTGGTGAGCAGTTCTTC. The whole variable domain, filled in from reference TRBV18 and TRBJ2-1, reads NAGVMQNPRHLVRRRGQEARLRCSPMKGHSHVYWYRQLPEEGLKFMVYLQKENIIDESGMPKERFSAEFPKEGPSILRIQQVVRGDSAAYFCASSTGQGTAGEQFFGPGTRLTVL.

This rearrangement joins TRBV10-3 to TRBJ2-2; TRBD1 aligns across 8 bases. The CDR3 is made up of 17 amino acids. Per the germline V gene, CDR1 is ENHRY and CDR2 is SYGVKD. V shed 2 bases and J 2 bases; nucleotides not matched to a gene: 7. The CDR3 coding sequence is TGTGCCATCAGTGAGGAACAGGGGGACGGCAACACCGGGGAGCTGTTTTTT. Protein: CAISEEQGDGNTGELFF.

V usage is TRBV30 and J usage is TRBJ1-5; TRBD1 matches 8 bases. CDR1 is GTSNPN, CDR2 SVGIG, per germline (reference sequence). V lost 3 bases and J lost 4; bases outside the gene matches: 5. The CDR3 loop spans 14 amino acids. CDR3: CAWRGTGVNQPQHF. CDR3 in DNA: TGTGCCTGGAGGGGGACAGGAGTGAATCAGCCCCAGCATTTT.